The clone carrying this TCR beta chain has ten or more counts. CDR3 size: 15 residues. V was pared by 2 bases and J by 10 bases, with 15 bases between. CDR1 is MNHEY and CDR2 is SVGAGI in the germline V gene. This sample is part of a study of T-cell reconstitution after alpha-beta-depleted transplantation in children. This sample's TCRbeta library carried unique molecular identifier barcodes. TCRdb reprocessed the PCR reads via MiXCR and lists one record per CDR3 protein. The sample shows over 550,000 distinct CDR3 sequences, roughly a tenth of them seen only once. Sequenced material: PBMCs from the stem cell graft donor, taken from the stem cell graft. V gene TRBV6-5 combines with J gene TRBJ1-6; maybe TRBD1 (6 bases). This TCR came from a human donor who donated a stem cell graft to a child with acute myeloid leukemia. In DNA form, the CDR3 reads TGTGCCAGCAGTTACCGACAGGCTGGATCCTCACCCCTCCACTTT. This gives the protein CASSYRQAGSSPLHF.